This TCR beta chain stems from a study of CD8 T cells in Susac syndrome. RNA, at about 0.5 to 1 ug, was reverse transcribed with random hexamers. Using its own MiXCR run on the immunoSEQ multiplex PCR reads, TCRdb lists one record per CDR3 protein. The sample consists of some 170,000 distinct CDR3 sequences, 93% of them appearing once. Sequencing input: CD4+ T cells from PBMCs. The source of this sequence is a human donor in good health.

CDR3 DNA: TGTGCCAGCAGTCCATACGCCCAGGGTAAAGAAAAACTGTTTTTT. Translating gives CASSPYAQGKEKLFF. The V gene is TRBV2, the J gene TRBJ1-4, with a possible D match to TRBD1 (5 bases). The V end lost 5 bases, the J end lost 8 bases, and 18 bases lay between the germline ends. The germline CDR1 and CDR2 sequences are SNHLY and FYNNEI. CDR3 size: 15 residues.